The source of this T cell receptor (beta chain) is a study of persistence of HIV-infected CD4 T cells. Across the study: Blood samples, up to about 180 mL, came from multiple time points, except a couple of leukapheresis donors sampled once. Notes on the study in general: CMV- and Gag-responding cells had lower TCRbeta richness than CD3/CD28-responding cells.

Overlapping HIV-1 Gag 15-mer peptides at about 1 ug per peptide per mL were used. Memory cells lacking CD40L and CD69 with high CD45RO were sorted. CD8+ T cells were removed from PBMCs prior to stimulation. Per germline, CDR1 MNHEY and CDR2 SMNVEV (reference sequence). V dropped 4 bases and J dropped 7; count of bases not matched to a gene: 8. The CDR3 consists of 15 residues. Sequencing used immunoSEQ version 4 in survey mode. Profiling relied on immunoSEQ multiplex PCR, and the TCRdb table lists in-frame clones only, not all of them. This table holds about 40,000 clones, roughly 74% found once. Comment on this clone: Its antigen is not identified.

J is TRBJ1-5 and V is TRBV27, with 9 positions matching TRBD1. The sequence was collected from an adult man with HIV who was CMV-seropositive. Sample: CD4+ T cells sorted from PBMCs after approximately 19-hour stimulation, taken from a patient who received antiretroviral therapy. The chain's CDR3 is CASSSTWTGVQPQHF. Here the CDR3 DNA reads TGTGCCAGCAGTTCCACATGGACAGGGGTCCAGCCCCAGCATTTT.